The rows below give T cell receptor beta chains drawn from one sample of a study of cytomegalovirus exposure and HLA in healthy donors. Here immunoSEQ multiplex PCR was the method, and the copy in TCRdb shows in-frame clones only, minus some. The sample holds under 200,000 clones, less than 90% seen once. Material for sequencing was PBMCs. The receptors were gathered from a woman between 18 and 29 years old in good health and CMV-seronegative. The CDR3 runs from the conserved cysteine through the conserved F or W. A D gene is named only where the DNA matches it firmly. Some rows mark clone size as missing; the rest say once, few, many or name a class of expanded clone.

clone_size j_call d_call v_call cdr3_aa cdr3_nt
NA TRBJ1-1 NA TRBV7-7 CASSSAGTTEAFF TGTGCCAGCAGCTCGGCAGGCACCACTGAAGCTTTCTTT
NA TRBJ2-3 NA TRBV4-1 CASSQVSGSYTDTQYF TGCGCCAGCAGCCAAGTGAGCGGATCCTACACAGATACGCAGTATTTT
NA TRBJ2-7 NA TRBV7-9 CASSPGTSYEQYF TGTGCCAGCAGCCCAGGAACCTCCTACGAGCAGTACTTC
NA TRBJ1-6 TRBD1 TRBV5-1 CASRDRDNSPLHF TGCGCCAGCAGGGACAGGGACAATTCACCCCTCCACTTT
few TRBJ1-1 NA TRBV10-3 CAITQGGGTEAFF TGTGCCATCACTCAAGGGGGTGGCACTGAAGCTTTCTTT
NA TRBJ2-1 TRBD2 TRBV19 CASSIGLAGGSSYNEQFF TGTGCCAGTAGTATAGGATTGGCGGGAGGTAGCTCCTACAATGAGCAGTTCTTC
NA TRBJ2-7 NA TRBV6-5 CASSSLQGSYEQYF TGTGCCAGCAGTTCCCTACAGGGCTCCTACGAGCAGTACTTC
once TRBJ1-1 NA TRBV29-1 CSVLTGYTEAFF TGCAGCGTTCTAACAGGATACACTGAAGCTTTCTTT
NA TRBJ2-3 NA TRBV29-1 CSAPAGEDTQYF TGCAGCGCCCCGGCCGGGGAAGATACGCAGTATTTT
NA TRBJ1-2 NA TRBV5-4 CASSPGVRNGYTF TGTGCCAGCAGTCCAGGGGTCCGGAATGGCTACACCTTC
NA TRBJ2-5 NA TRBV5-1 CASSLGGPQETQYF TGCGCCAGCAGCTTGGGAGGGCCCCAAGAGACCCAGTACTTC
NA TRBJ1-1 NA TRBV30 CAWSVLDAGKGAFF TGTGCCTGGAGTGTACTGGACGCAGGGAAGGGGGCTTTCTTT
NA TRBJ2-1 TRBD2 TRBV29-1 CSVGGAAGGSNEQFF TGCAGCGTTGGAGGGGCGGCGGGGGGCTCTAATGAGCAGTTCTTC
NA TRBJ1-1 NA TRBV7-9 CASSPGGPEAFF TGTGCCAGCAGCCCCGGGGGGCCTGAAGCTTTCTTT
NA TRBJ1-1 TRBD1 TRBV7-9 CASSSRQGVSMNTEAFF TGTGCCAGCAGCTCAAGACAGGGAGTATCCATGAACACTGAAGCTTTCTTT
NA TRBJ2-1 NA TRBV7-9 CASSLGLWNEQFF TGTGCCAGCAGCTTGGGCCTATGGAATGAGCAGTTCTTC
NA TRBJ2-5 TRBD2 TRBV28 CASSSSGVQETQYF TGTGCCAGCAGTTCTAGCGGGGTCCAAGAGACCCAGTACTTC
NA TRBJ1-5 NA TRBV19 CASRGPGQPQHF TGTGCCAGTAGGGGGCCCGGCCAACCCCAGCATTTT
NA TRBJ2-2 NA TRBV27 CASSFSGGGELFF TGTGCCAGCAGTTTTAGCGGAGGCGGGGAGCTGTTTTTT
NA TRBJ1-5 TRBD1 TRBV28 CASSPQTGIPSNQPQHF TGTGCCAGCAGTCCGCAGACAGGGATTCCGAGCAATCAGCCCCAGCATTTT
few TRBJ1-1 NA TRBV28 CASSFNRENTEAFF TGTGCCAGCAGTTTCAACAGGGAGAACACTGAAGCTTTCTTT
NA TRBJ1-5 NA TRBV2 CASSLDYSNQPQHF TGTGCCAGCAGCTTAGATTATAGCAATCAGCCCCAGCATTTT
NA TRBJ1-1 NA TRBV11-2 CASSPSAPREAFF TGTGCCAGCAGCCCATCCGCCCCGAGGGAAGCTTTCTTT
NA TRBJ2-4 TRBD2 TRBV30 CAWTAGGGIQYF TGTGCCTGGACCGCGGGGGGCGGCATCCAGTACTTC
NA TRBJ2-3 NA TRBV19 CASSIGAEPSTDTQYF TGTGCCAGTAGTATTGGAGCGGAACCCAGCACAGATACGCAGTATTTT
NA TRBJ1-1 NA TRBV7-9 CASSFLIRGAEAFF TGTGCCAGCAGCTTTCTTATCAGGGGTGCCGAAGCTTTCTTT
NA TRBJ1-2 TRBD1 TRBV28 CASSFPGQGYGYTF TGTGCCAGCAGTTTCCCGGGACAGGGCTATGGCTACACCTTC
NA TRBJ2-5 TRBD2 TRBV27 CASSIRGRGETQYF TGTGCCAGCAGTATACGCGGGAGAGGGGAGACCCAGTACTTC
NA TRBJ1-5 NA TRBV7-2 CASSFVTEGNQPQHF TGTGCCAGCAGCTTTGTGACAGAGGGCAATCAGCCCCAGCATTTT
NA TRBJ2-5 NA TRBV11-2 CASSRDPYF TGTGCCAGCAGCCGGGATCCATACTTC
NA TRBJ2-7 TRBD2 TRBV5-4 CASSLGTSGIMGYEQYF TGTGCCAGCAGCTTAGGGACTAGCGGGATAATGGGCTACGAGCAGTACTTC
NA TRBJ2-3 NA TRBV28 CASSSLAHTDTQYF TGTGCCAGCAGTTCCCTAGCCCACACAGATACGCAGTATTTT
NA TRBJ1-2 NA TRBV10-3 CAISDPGTGNYGYTF TGTGCCATCAGTGACCCCGGGACTGGGAACTATGGCTACACCTTC
NA TRBJ1-4 NA TRBV7-2 CASSPYGTSGNEKLFF TGTGCCAGCAGCCCCTACGGGACATCTGGCAATGAAAAACTGTTTTTT
NA TRBJ1-5 NA TRBV27 CASSFQGSTQPQHF TGTGCCAGCAGTTTCCAGGGGTCGACTCAGCCCCAGCATTTT
NA TRBJ2-6 NA TRBV9 CASSVGSLSGANVLTF TGTGCCAGCAGCGTAGGTTCCCTCTCTGGGGCCAACGTCCTGACTTTC
NA TRBJ2-7 NA TRBV6-5 CASSERGLGNEQYF TGTGCCAGCAGTGAACGGGGGTTGGGGAACGAGCAGTACTTC
NA TRBJ1-1 NA TRBV9 CTSSVYAGDTEAFF TGTACCAGCAGCGTATATGCAGGGGACACTGAAGCTTTCTTT
NA TRBJ2-1 TRBD2 TRBV28 CASYGREVLNEQFF TGTGCCAGCTATGGGCGGGAGGTGCTCAATGAGCAGTTCTTC
NA TRBJ1-2 NA TRBV6-5 CASSYAGLAGYTF TGTGCCAGCAGTTACGCGGGGCTTGCTGGCTACACCTTC
few TRBJ2-2 NA TRBV6-5 CASSYSAGAHGELFF TGTGCCAGCAGTTACAGCGCGGGGGCGCACGGGGAGCTGTTTTTT
NA TRBJ2-7 NA TRBV19 CASSGRDGSGEQYF TGTGCCAGTAGTGGGCGGGACGGATCGGGCGAGCAGTACTTC
NA TRBJ2-7 NA TRBV18 CASSLTEYSYEQYF TGTGCCAGCTCGCTGACAGAATACTCCTACGAGCAGTACTTC
NA TRBJ1-1 NA TRBV6-6 CASKTRTGETEAFF TGTGCCAGCAAAACCCGGACGGGGGAAACTGAAGCTTTCTTT
NA TRBJ2-7 TRBD2 TRBV18 CASSLPAVGGSEQYF TGTGCCAGCTCACTCCCTGCTGTTGGCGGGAGCGAGCAGTACTTC
once TRBJ1-1 TRBD1 TRBV11-2 CASSRSGQVGAFF TGTGCCAGCAGCAGATCAGGACAGGTTGGAGCTTTCTTT
NA TRBJ1-1 NA TRBV19 CASSIRGLTEAFF TGTGCCAGTAGTATTCGGGGTCTCACTGAAGCTTTCTTT
NA TRBJ2-5 NA TRBV29-1 CSVELRTGETQYF TGCAGCGTTGAACTCAGGACTGGAGAGACCCAGTACTTC
NA TRBJ2-7 TRBD1 TRBV5-1 CASSLTQGTYEQYF TGCGCCAGCAGCTTGACACAGGGGACCTACGAGCAGTACTTC
few TRBJ2-1 TRBD2 TRBV7-9 CASSQSAGGDEQFF TGTGCCAGCAGCCAATCGGCGGGAGGGGATGAGCAGTTCTTC
NA TRBJ2-1 NA TRBV27 CASRVPERLNEQFF TGTGCCAGCCGCGTGCCTGAGCGGTTAAATGAGCAGTTCTTC
NA TRBJ1-5 NA TRBV19 CASSIQDSPNQPQHF TGTGCCAGTAGTATACAAGACAGTCCAAATCAGCCCCAGCATTTT
NA TRBJ1-5 NA TRBV7-2 CASSLGNSFSNQPQHF TGTGCCAGCAGCTTAGGCAACAGTTTTAGCAATCAGCCCCAGCATTTT
few TRBJ2-1 TRBD2 TRBV6-1 CASSGTSGGYDEQFF TGTGCCAGCAGCGGGACTAGCGGGGGTTATGATGAGCAGTTCTTC
NA TRBJ1-5 TRBD1 TRBV30 CAWSTGGDQPQHF TGTGCCTGGAGTACAGGGGGCGATCAGCCCCAGCATTTT
NA TRBJ1-6 TRBD1 TRBV5-1 CASSLGGEGAASPLHF TGCGCCAGCAGCTTGGGCGGAGAGGGGGCGGCTTCACCCCTCCACTTT
NA TRBJ1-6 NA TRBV6-5 CASSLPGNNSPLHF TGTGCCAGCAGTTTGCCAGGGAATAATTCACCCCTCCACTTT
once TRBJ2-3 NA TRBV5-1 CASSLANGGYDTDTQYF TGCGCCAGCAGCTTGGCAAACGGAGGTTACGACACAGATACGCAGTATTTT
NA TRBJ1-1 NA TRBV18 CASSPSTGWDTEAFF TGTGCCAGCTCACCAAGTACAGGGTGGGACACTGAAGCTTTCTTT
NA TRBJ2-3 TRBD2 TRBV5-1 CASSSTLAGGPGDTQYF TGCGCCAGCAGCTCGACCTTAGCGGGAGGGCCCGGGGATACGCAGTATTTT